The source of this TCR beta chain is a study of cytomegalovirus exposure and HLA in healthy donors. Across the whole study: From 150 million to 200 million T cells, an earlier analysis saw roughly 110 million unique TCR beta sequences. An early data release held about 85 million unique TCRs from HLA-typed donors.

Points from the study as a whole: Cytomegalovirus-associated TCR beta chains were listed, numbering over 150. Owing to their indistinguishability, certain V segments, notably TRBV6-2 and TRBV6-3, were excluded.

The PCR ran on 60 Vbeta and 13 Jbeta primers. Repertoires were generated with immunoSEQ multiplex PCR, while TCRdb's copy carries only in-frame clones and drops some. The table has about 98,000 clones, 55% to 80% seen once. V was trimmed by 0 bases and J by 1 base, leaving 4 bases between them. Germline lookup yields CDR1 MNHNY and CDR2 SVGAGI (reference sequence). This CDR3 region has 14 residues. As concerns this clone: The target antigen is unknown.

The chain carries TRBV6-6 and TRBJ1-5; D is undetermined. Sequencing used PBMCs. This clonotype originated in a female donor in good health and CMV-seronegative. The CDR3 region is CASSYSESNQPQHF. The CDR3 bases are TGTGCCAGCAGTTACTCGGAGAGCAATCAGCCCCAGCATTTT.